The 18 T cell receptor beta chains in this list originate from one sample, sequenced in a study of shared T cell receptors in the human thymus. Profiled with immunoSEQ multiplex PCR; TCRdb holds only in-frame clones, not every one. Of hundreds of thousands of clones in the sample, around 87% were seen once. The same data also contributed to another study, on human thymus T cells.

The specimen was thymocytes. The receptor source for this set is a boy under two years old with a congenital heart defect.

The chain recombines TRBV27 with TRBJ1-1, with 9 bases aligning to TRBD1. V trimming: 2 bases; J trimming: 10 bases; junction bases outside the gene matches: 17. The germline V gene has CDR1 MNHEY and CDR2 SMNVEV (reference sequence). The CDR3 consists of 17 residues. The DNA for the CDR3 is TGTGCCAGCAGTTTAACGGGGGACAGGGTTCAGGGGGAGCGAGCTTTCTTT. Translating gives CASSLTGDRVQGERAFF.

This clone is a singleton in its sample. The chain has TRBV27 and TRBJ2-5; no firm D call. This CDR3 contains 16 residues. Germline values: CDR1 MNHEY, CDR2 SMNVEV (reference sequence). Trimming removed 5 bases at V and 2 bases at J, with 18 bases between. The CDR3 loop reads CASSPSQTNLQETQYF. CDR3 coding DNA: TGTGCCAGCAGTCCCTCACAGACAAATTTACAAGAGACCCAGTACTTC.

V is TRBV7-2 and J is TRBJ2-5, with 7 bases lining up with TRBD2. With 6 bases clipped from V and 3 bases from J, the junction kept 4 bases outside the gene matches. CDR1 and CDR2 from the germline V gene are SGHTA and FQGNSA. The CDR3 has 13 amino acids. CDR3 nucleotide sequence: TGTGCCAGCAGGAAACGGGGGGAAGAGACCCAGTACTTC. This sequence encodes CASRKRGEETQYF. Filled out from reference TRBV7-2 and TRBJ2-5, the complete variable domain reads GAGVSQSPSNKVTEKGKDVELRCDPISGHTALYWYRQSLGQGLEFLIYFQGNSAPDKSGLPSDRFSAERTGGSVSTLTIQRTQQEDSAVYLCASRKRGEETQYFGPGTRLLVL.

The chain employs TRBV5-1 and TRBJ1-1; a possible D gene is TRBD1 (5 bases). The CDR3 is 14 residues long. V lost 4 bases to trimming and J lost 4 bases, with 14 bases between them. CDR1 and CDR2 from the germline V gene are SGHRS and YFSETQ. The CDR3 sequence: CASSRILGGTEAFF. CDR3 DNA: TGCGCCAGCAGCAGGATATTGGGGGGCACTGAAGCTTTCTTT.

Here the CDR3 reads CASSVPLRDTEQETQYF. CDR3 bases: TGTGCCAGCAGCGTCCCGCTGAGGGACACTGAGCAAGAGACCCAGTACTTC. This chain links TRBV7-6 with TRBJ2-5; perhaps TRBD1 as D (6 bases). CDR3 length: 17 amino acids. Germline V gene sequence: CDR1 SGHVS, CDR2 FNYEAQ. V was trimmed by 5 bases and J by 2 bases, leaving 21 bases between them.

The count of this clone is one. The chain is built from TRBV5-6 and TRBJ1-4; TRBD1 agrees at 7 bases. Germline CDR1 SGHDT, CDR2 YYEEEE. Unmatched junction bases numbered 10, after V lost 0 bases and J lost 2 bases. This CDR3 has 18 amino acids. The CDR3 bases are TGTGCCAGCAGCTTGGTGGGACAGAGGGGAGGTACTAATGAAAAACTGTTTTTT. It translates to CASSLVGQRGGTNEKLFF.

The chain couples TRBV7-2 to TRBJ2-7, with D perhaps matching TRBD1 (5 bases). In germline, CDR1 is SGHTA, CDR2 FQGNSA. The CDR3 contains 15 residues. The V gene lost 1 base and the J gene lost 3 bases, with 13 bases spanning the gap. CDR3 amino acids: CASSLGGQGGYEQYF. CDR3 nucleotides: TGTGCCAGCAGCTTAGGAGGCCAGGGCGGCTACGAGCAGTACTTC.

A remark on this clone: The sample carries other DNA sequences with the same CDR3. CDR3 region: CASSLAGGHENIQYF. The CDR3 DNA reads as TGTGCCAGCAGTCTAGCGGGAGGTCACGAAAACATTCAGTACTTC. The genes are TRBV27 and TRBJ2-4, with TRBD2 matching 11 bases. Germline loops: CDR1 MNHEY, CDR2 SMNVEV (reference sequence). The V and J ends lost 5 bases and 5 bases, in that order; junction bases with no gene match: 5. The CDR3 sequence is 15 residues long.

This clone has a handful of counts. The rearrangement links TRBV5-6 to TRBJ2-3, with TRBD2 matching 9 bases. The germline gives CDR1 SGHDT, CDR2 YYEEEE. The CDR3 length is 12 residues. V trimming: 4 bases; J trimming: 11 bases; junction bases outside the gene matches: 5. The CDR3 nucleotides are TGTGCCAGCAGCGCGTGGACTAGCGAGCAGTATTTT. This sequence encodes CASSAWTSEQYF. Full variable domain (outside the CDR3, taken from reference TRBV5-6 and TRBJ2-3): DAGVTQSPTHLIKTRGQQVTLRCSPKSGHDTVSWYQQALGQGPQFIFQYYEEEERQRGNFPDRFSGHQFPNYSSELNVNALLLGDSALYLCASSAWTSEQYFGPGTRLTVL.

CDR3 DNA sequence: TGTGCCAGCAGTGAAGCGCTTCAGGGACAGGGAATGCACGAGCAGTACTTC. Translated: CASSEALQGQGMHEQYF. This rearrangement joins TRBV2 to TRBJ2-7; 9 bases are shared with TRBD1. This CDR3 comprises 17 residues. Germline loops: CDR1 SNHLY, CDR2 FYNNEI. Losses at the gene ends were 0 bases for V and 5 bases for J; bases not matched to a gene: 11.

The chain carries TRBV2 and TRBJ1-5, with D maybe TRBD1 (6 bases). The germline V gene encodes CDR1 SNHLY and CDR2 FYNNEI. This CDR3 has 14 residues. The germline V and J ends were trimmed by 5 bases and 4 bases, with 12 bases remaining between them. CDR3: CASSPGDGNQPQHF. CDR3 in DNA: TGTGCCAGCAGTCCAGGGGATGGGAATCAGCCCCAGCATTTT.

V gene TRBV28 combines with J gene TRBJ1-2; D gene unclear. V was pared by 2 bases and J by 3 bases, with 13 bases between. The CDR3 runs 15 residues. The germline gives CDR1 MDHEN, CDR2 SYDVKM. The CDR3 DNA follows: TGTGCCAGCAGTTTAGTTGTCCGCGACTACTATGGCTACACCTTC. Encoded protein: CASSLVVRDYYGYTF.

This chain links TRBV5-5 with TRBJ1-1; TRBD1 aligns across 7 bases. This CDR3 region has 16 residues. Looked up from germline, CDR1 is SGHKS and CDR2 is YYEKEE (reference sequence). The V segment lost 2 bases and the J segment 2 bases; nucleotides outside the gene matches: 9. The chain's CDR3 is CASSLEGTELNTEAFF. The CDR3 DNA follows: TGTGCCAGCAGCTTAGAAGGGACAGAACTTAACACTGAAGCTTTCTTT.

The chain links TRBV9 to TRBJ2-7; 9 nucleotides align to TRBD1. Unmatched junction bases numbered 1, after V lost 0 bases and J lost 3 bases. Looked up from germline, CDR1 is SGDLS and CDR2 is YYNGEE. The CDR3 spans 14 residues. The CDR3 DNA reads TGTGCCAGCAGCGTAGGGGACAGGGACTACGAGCAGTACTTC. This sequence encodes CASSVGDRDYEQYF.

The rearrangement links TRBV28 to TRBJ1-2; possible D gene TRBD1, 6 bases. Germline loops: CDR1 MDHEN, CDR2 SYDVKM. Trimming took 2 bases from V and 6 from J, leaving 16 bases between them. The CDR3 has 15 amino acids. CDR3 nucleotide sequence: TGTGCCAGCAGTTTAAGTTTAGGGAGGGGGGATGGCTACACCTTC. Protein: CASSLSLGRGDGYTF.

This sequence joins TRBV28 and TRBJ1-2; D is perhaps TRBD1 (5 bases). Trimming removed 1 base from V and 8 bases from J, with 11 bases in between. Per germline, CDR1 MDHEN and CDR2 SYDVKM. The CDR3 sequence is 13 residues long. For the CDR3, the DNA is TGTGCCAGCAGTTTATTCGGGGGGGAGGGCTACACCTTC. This translates into CASSLFGGEGYTF.

A word on this clone: This specimen includes other DNA sequences encoding the same CDR3. This sequence joins TRBV6-5 and TRBJ1-1; 7 bases are a match to TRBD1. The V gene end was trimmed by 6 bases and the J gene end by 2 bases; junction bases not matched to a gene: 6. The germline gives CDR1 MNHEY, CDR2 SVGAGI. This CDR3 has 14 residues. CDR3 amino acids: CASRADRVNTEAFF. Here the CDR3 DNA reads TGTGCCAGCAGGGCAGACAGGGTCAACACTGAAGCTTTCTTT.

CDR3 DNA: TGTGCCAGCAGTTACTCCATCCGAGAACAAGAGACCCAGTACTTC. The encoded protein is CASSYSIREQETQYF. The chain has TRBV6-5 and TRBJ2-5; D gene ambiguous. The V and J ends lost 0 bases and 2 bases respectively, with 10 bases between them. Per germline, CDR1 MNHEY and CDR2 SVGAGI. The CDR3 is made up of 15 amino acids.